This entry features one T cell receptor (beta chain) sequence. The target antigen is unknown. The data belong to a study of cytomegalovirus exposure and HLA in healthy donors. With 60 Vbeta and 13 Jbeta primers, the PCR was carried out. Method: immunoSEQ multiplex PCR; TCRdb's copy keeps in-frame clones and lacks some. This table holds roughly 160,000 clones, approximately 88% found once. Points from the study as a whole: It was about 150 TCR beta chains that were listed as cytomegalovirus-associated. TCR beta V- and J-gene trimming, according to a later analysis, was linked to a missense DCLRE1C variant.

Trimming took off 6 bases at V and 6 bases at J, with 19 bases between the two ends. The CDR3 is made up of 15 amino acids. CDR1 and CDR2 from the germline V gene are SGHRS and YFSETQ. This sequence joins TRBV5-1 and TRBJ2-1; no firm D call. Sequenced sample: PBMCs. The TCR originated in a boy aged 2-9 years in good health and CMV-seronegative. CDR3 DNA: TGCGCCAGCACAACCGAAATTGGTAGTTTCAATGAGCAGTTCTTC. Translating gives CASTTEIGSFNEQFF.